This T cell receptor beta chain was retrieved from a study of blood T cell repertoires in COVID-19. The wider study: Sites across the United States, Italy and Spain contributed samples from acute and convalescent COVID-19.

This table comes from immunoSEQ multiplex PCR, and its TCRdb copy is limited to in-frame clones, with some not included. The data hold about 180,000 clones, with around 85% observed a single time. Sequenced material: peripheral blood. The TCR sequence derives from an elderly woman with acute or convalescent COVID-19.

The CDR3 DNA reads as TGTGCCAGCAGTGAAGCAAGGGGGATTCGGCCCCAGCATTTT. Translating gives CASSEARGIRPQHF. V is TRBV6-1 and J is TRBJ1-5; D may be TRBD1 (6 bases). The V gene's germline CDR1 is MNHNS and CDR2 SASEGT. The V gene lost 0 bases and the J gene lost 9 bases, with 12 bases spanning the gap. CDR3 length: 14 residues.